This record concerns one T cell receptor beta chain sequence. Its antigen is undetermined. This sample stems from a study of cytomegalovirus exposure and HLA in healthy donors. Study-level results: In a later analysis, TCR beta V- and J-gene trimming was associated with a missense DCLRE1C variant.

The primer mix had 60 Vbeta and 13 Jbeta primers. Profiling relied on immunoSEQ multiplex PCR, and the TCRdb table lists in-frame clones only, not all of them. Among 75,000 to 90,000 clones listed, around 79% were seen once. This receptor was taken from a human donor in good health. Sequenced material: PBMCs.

CDR3 in amino acids: CAWRKRGLTEAFF. The CDR3 coding sequence is TGTGCCTGGAGAAAAAGAGGCCTCACTGAAGCTTTCTTT. This chain links TRBV30 with TRBJ1-1, with D unresolved. Germline V gene sequence: CDR1 GTSNPN, CDR2 SVGIG (reference sequence). CDR3 size: 13 residues. V shed 3 bases and J shed 4 bases, with 12 bases lying between them.